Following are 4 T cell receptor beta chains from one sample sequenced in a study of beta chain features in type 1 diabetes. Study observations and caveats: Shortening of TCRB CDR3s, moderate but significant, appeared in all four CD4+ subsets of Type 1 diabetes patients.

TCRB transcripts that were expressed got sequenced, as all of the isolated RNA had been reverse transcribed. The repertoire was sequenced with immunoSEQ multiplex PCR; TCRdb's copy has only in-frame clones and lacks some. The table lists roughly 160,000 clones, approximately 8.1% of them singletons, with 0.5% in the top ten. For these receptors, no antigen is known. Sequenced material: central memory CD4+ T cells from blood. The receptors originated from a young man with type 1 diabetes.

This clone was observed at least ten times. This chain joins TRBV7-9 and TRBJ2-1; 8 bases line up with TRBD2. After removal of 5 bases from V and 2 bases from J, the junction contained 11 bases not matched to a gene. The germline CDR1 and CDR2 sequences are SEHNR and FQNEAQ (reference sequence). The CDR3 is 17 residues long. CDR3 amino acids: CASSTLGAGATYNEQFF. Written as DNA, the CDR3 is TGTGCCAGCAGCACACTTGGAGCGGGAGCGACCTACAATGAGCAGTTCTTC.

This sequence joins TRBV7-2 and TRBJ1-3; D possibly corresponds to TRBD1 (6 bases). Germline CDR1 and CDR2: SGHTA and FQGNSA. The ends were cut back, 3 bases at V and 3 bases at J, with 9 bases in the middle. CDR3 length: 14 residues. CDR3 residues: CASSLTGGGNTIYF. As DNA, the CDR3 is TGTGCCAGCAGCTTGACAGGAGGTGGAAACACCATATATTTT.

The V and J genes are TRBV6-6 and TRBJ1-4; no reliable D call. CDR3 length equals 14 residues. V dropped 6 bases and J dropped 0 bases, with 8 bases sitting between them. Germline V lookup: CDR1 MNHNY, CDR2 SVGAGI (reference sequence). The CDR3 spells CASSPQATNEKLFF. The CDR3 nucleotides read TGTGCCAGCAGCCCCCAGGCAACTAATGAAAAACTGTTTTTT.

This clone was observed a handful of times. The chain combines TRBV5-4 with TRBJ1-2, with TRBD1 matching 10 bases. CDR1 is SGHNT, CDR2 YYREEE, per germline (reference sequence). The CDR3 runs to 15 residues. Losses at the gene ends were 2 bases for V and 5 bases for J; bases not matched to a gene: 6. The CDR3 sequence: CASSLDRGLGYGYTF. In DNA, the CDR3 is TGTGCCAGCAGCTTAGACAGGGGGCTCGGGTATGGCTACACCTTC.